This record looks at one T cell receptor beta chain sequence and its context. Its antigen is still unknown. The entry originates in a study of cytomegalovirus exposure and HLA in healthy donors. On the study more broadly: T cells numbering around 180 million yielded fewer than 140 million unique TCR beta sequences in an earlier analysis.

Researchers ran the PCR with 60 Vbeta and 13 Jbeta primers. The assay was immunoSEQ multiplex PCR, and TCRdb's table has in-frame clones only and misses some. Among some 98,000 clones listed, more than 70% were seen once. Germline CDR1 and CDR2: MDHEN and SYDVKM. Trimming removed 6 bases from V and 9 bases from J, with 10 bases in between. This CDR3 region has 11 residues. Study-level results: Presence/absence analysis assumed near-uniform sequencing depth across donors. In a later analysis, an Asian-associated ancestry cluster reportedly showed fewer N-insertions than the roughly 690-donor mean. Analyzed later, most CMV-associated TCR beta chains appeared HLA-restricted.

The clonotype comes from a female donor in good health and CMV-seronegative. V is TRBV28 and J is TRBJ2-3, with a possible D match to TRBD2 (6 bases). Sample: PBMCs. This CDR3 reads CASSLARTQYF. As DNA, the CDR3 is TGTGCCAGCAGCCTAGCGCGAACGCAGTATTTT.